A selection of T cell receptor beta chains follows, all from one sample in a study of CD8+CD57+ T cells in acquired aplastic anemia. Using its own MiXCR run on the reads, TCRdb lists one record per CDR3 protein. Among 150,000 to 170,000 distinct CDR3 sequences listed, over 50% were seen once. The sequencing sample was made of sorted CD4+, CD8+, or CD8+CD57+ T cells (not recorded which) from PBMCs. These receptors came from a human donor with aplastic anemia. Each CDR3 is given with its conserved first and last residue. A D gene is named only where the DNA matches it firmly. Clone size is stated in some rows and not others, as once, few, many or a class when expanded.

cdr3_aa: CASSDRGEGPQHF
cdr3_nt: TGTGCCAGTAGCGACAGGGGGGAAGGGCCCCAGCATTTT
j_call: TRBJ1-5
cdr3_length: 13
d_call: TRBD1
v_call: TRBV19
clone_size: few

cdr3_aa: CASRGAYNSPLHF
cdr3_nt: TGTGCCAGCAGGGGAGCGTATAATTCACCCCTCCACTTT
j_call: TRBJ1-6
cdr3_length: 13
d_call: NA
v_call: TRBV2
clone_size: once

cdr3_aa: CSAAPGAGYNQPQHF
cdr3_nt: TGCAGTGCCGCGCCTGGGGCCGGCTACAATCAGCCCCAGCATTTT
j_call: TRBJ1-5
cdr3_length: 15
d_call: NA
v_call: TRBV20-1
clone_size: NA

cdr3_aa: CASSPQPPRGYTF
cdr3_nt: TGTGCCAGCAGCCCTCAGCCTCCTAGGGGCTACACCTTC
j_call: TRBJ1-2
cdr3_length: 13
d_call: NA
v_call: TRBV3-1
clone_size: NA

cdr3_aa: CSVGGRDRGKYGYTF
cdr3_nt: TGCAGCGTTGGGGGTCGGGACAGGGGGAAGTATGGCTACACCTTC
j_call: TRBJ1-2
cdr3_length: 15
d_call: TRBD1
v_call: TRBV29-1
clone_size: NA

cdr3_aa: CATSSDSGEETQYF
cdr3_nt: TGTGCCACCAGCAGCGATAGCGGGGAAGAGACCCAGTACTTC
j_call: TRBJ2-5
cdr3_length: 14
d_call: TRBD2
v_call: TRBV15
clone_size: NA

cdr3_aa: CSVRQGNEQYF
cdr3_nt: TGCAGCGTGCGACAGGGGAACGAGCAGTACTTC
j_call: TRBJ2-7
cdr3_length: 11
d_call: TRBD1
v_call: TRBV29-1
clone_size: NA

cdr3_aa: CSARGGKSYEQYF
cdr3_nt: TGCAGTGCTCGGGGGGGCAAGTCCTACGAGCAGTACTTC
j_call: TRBJ2-7
cdr3_length: 13
d_call: TRBD2
v_call: TRBV20-1
clone_size: NA

cdr3_aa: CSVEGGQGLGNTF
cdr3_nt: TGCAGCGTTGAAGGCGGACAGGGGTTAGGAAACACCTTC
j_call: TRBJ1-2
cdr3_length: 13
d_call: TRBD1
v_call: TRBV29-1
clone_size: NA

cdr3_aa: CANSEGRELPNSYEQYF
cdr3_nt: TGTGCCAACAGTGAAGGGAGGGAACTTCCCAACTCCTACGAGCAGTACTTC
j_call: TRBJ2-7
cdr3_length: 17
d_call: TRBD2
v_call: TRBV6-1
clone_size: few

cdr3_aa: CASSLGRLADEQFF
cdr3_nt: TGTGCCAGCAGCTTAGGCCGTCTGGCCGATGAGCAGTTCTTC
j_call: TRBJ2-1
cdr3_length: 14
d_call: NA
v_call: TRBV11-3
clone_size: NA

cdr3_aa: CASSGVGNQPQHF
cdr3_nt: TGTGCCAGCAGTGGAGTAGGAAATCAGCCCCAGCATTTT
j_call: TRBJ1-5
cdr3_length: 13
d_call: NA
v_call: TRBV7-3
clone_size: NA

cdr3_aa: CASSRGQGKGYNEQFF
cdr3_nt: TGTGCCAGCAGCCGGGGACAGGGGAAGGGCTACAATGAGCAGTTCTTC
j_call: TRBJ2-1
cdr3_length: 16
d_call: TRBD1
v_call: TRBV7-9
clone_size: many

cdr3_aa: CASSPRLRESETQYF
cdr3_nt: TGTGCCAGCAGCCCCCGCCTTCGAGAAAGCGAGACCCAGTACTTC
j_call: TRBJ2-5
cdr3_length: 15
d_call: NA
v_call: TRBV5-4
clone_size: NA

cdr3_aa: CSARDWTGSYEQYF
cdr3_nt: TGCAGTGCTAGAGATTGGACGGGAAGCTACGAGCAGTACTTC
j_call: TRBJ2-7
cdr3_length: 14
d_call: NA
v_call: TRBV20-1
clone_size: NA